This is a list of T cell receptor beta chains from one sample in a study of blood T cell repertoires in COVID-19. Sequenced by immunoSEQ multiplex PCR; TCRdb stores in-frame clones only, minus some. This table has hundreds of thousands of clones, over 80% appearing once. Sequencing was carried out using peripheral blood. The source is a young woman with acute or convalescent COVID-19. Both conserved end residues are part of each CDR3. D genes are given only for firm matches. Rows give clone size only sometimes, using once, few, many, or a class for an expanded clone.

V gene: TRBV9
CDR3 length: 15
J gene: TRBJ2-2
D gene: NA
clone size: once
CDR3 protein: CASSLTGENTGELFF

V gene: TRBV27
CDR3 length: 16
J gene: TRBJ2-1
D gene: TRBD2
clone size: NA
CDR3 protein: CASSSPRGVLGNEQFF

V gene: TRBV9
CDR3 length: 14
J gene: TRBJ2-7
D gene: TRBD2
clone size: NA
CDR3 protein: CASSGSGGSYEQYF

V gene: TRBV6-6
CDR3 length: 14
J gene: TRBJ1-6
D gene: TRBD1
clone size: NA
CDR3 protein: CASSPTGGGSPLHF

V gene: TRBV7-9
CDR3 length: 15
J gene: TRBJ1-4
D gene: TRBD1
clone size: once
CDR3 protein: CASSFRGPPNEKLFF

V gene: TRBV4-2
CDR3 length: 24
J gene: TRBJ2-4
D gene: TRBD2
clone size: NA
CDR3 protein: CASSHSIPGLAGALPIEAKNIQYF

V gene: TRBV4-2
CDR3 length: 16
J gene: TRBJ2-1
D gene: NA
clone size: once
CDR3 protein: CASSQAPVEGSNEQFF

V gene: TRBV12-3/TRBV12-4
CDR3 length: 13
J gene: TRBJ1-2
D gene: NA
clone size: NA
CDR3 protein: CASSPSTIYGYTF

V gene: TRBV19
CDR3 length: 14
J gene: TRBJ2-1
D gene: NA
clone size: NA
CDR3 protein: CASSMKTVYNEQFF

V gene: TRBV6-4
CDR3 length: 15
J gene: TRBJ1-1
D gene: NA
clone size: NA
CDR3 protein: CASSDSDAGATEAFF

V gene: TRBV9
CDR3 length: 14
J gene: TRBJ2-1
D gene: NA
clone size: NA
CDR3 protein: CASSVATVRNEQFF

V gene: TRBV9
CDR3 length: 16
J gene: TRBJ1-2
D gene: TRBD1
clone size: NA
CDR3 protein: CASSPNLRTGDYGYTF

V gene: TRBV12-5
CDR3 length: 18
J gene: TRBJ1-2
D gene: NA
clone size: NA
CDR3 protein: CASGLVYRARLTNYGYTF

V gene: TRBV5-3
CDR3 length: 14
J gene: TRBJ1-4
D gene: NA
clone size: NA
CDR3 protein: CARSKDKTNEKLFF

V gene: TRBV18
CDR3 length: 17
J gene: TRBJ1-6
D gene: NA
clone size: NA
CDR3 protein: CASSRGLRSSYNSPLHF

V gene: TRBV6-2/TRBV6-3
CDR3 length: 16
J gene: TRBJ1-6
D gene: TRBD1
clone size: NA
CDR3 protein: CASSTRPGQGNSPLHF

V gene: TRBV5-5
CDR3 length: 16
J gene: TRBJ1-4
D gene: TRBD1
clone size: few
CDR3 protein: CASSGSRGTGAQYLFF

V gene: TRBV18
CDR3 length: 15
J gene: TRBJ2-7
D gene: TRBD1
clone size: NA
CDR3 protein: CASSPPVGQSYEQYF

V gene: TRBV24-1
CDR3 length: 16
J gene: TRBJ2-5
D gene: TRBD2
clone size: NA
CDR3 protein: CATSDYGLAAQETQYF

V gene: TRBV3-1/TRBV3-2
CDR3 length: 16
J gene: TRBJ1-1
D gene: TRBD1
clone size: few
CDR3 protein: CASSQVPGQGNTEAFF

V gene: TRBV4-3
CDR3 length: 17
J gene: TRBJ1-2
D gene: TRBD1
clone size: NA
CDR3 protein: CASSQDNSGQGARGYTF

V gene: TRBV4-3
CDR3 length: 13
J gene: TRBJ1-2
D gene: NA
clone size: NA
CDR3 protein: CASSQDMYYGYTF

V gene: TRBV15
CDR3 length: 15
J gene: TRBJ1-5
D gene: NA
clone size: NA
CDR3 protein: CATSRRRDSNQPQHF

V gene: TRBV30
CDR3 length: 17
J gene: TRBJ1-4
D gene: TRBD1
clone size: NA
CDR3 protein: CAWSPRDRGLSNEKLFF

V gene: TRBV6-6
CDR3 length: 14
J gene: TRBJ1-3
D gene: NA
clone size: NA
CDR3 protein: CASSYSGEGNTIYF

V gene: TRBV7-9
CDR3 length: 17
J gene: TRBJ1-3
D gene: NA
clone size: NA
CDR3 protein: CASSPGTANRWGNTIYF

V gene: TRBV2
CDR3 length: 14
J gene: TRBJ1-5
D gene: NA
clone size: NA
CDR3 protein: CASSQGRGLGPQHF

V gene: TRBV7-8
CDR3 length: 18
J gene: TRBJ1-2
D gene: TRBD1
clone size: NA
CDR3 protein: CASSSLRPTGTGFSGYTF

V gene: TRBV6-2/TRBV6-3
CDR3 length: 14
J gene: TRBJ1-6
D gene: TRBD1
clone size: NA
CDR3 protein: CASSAGGLNSPLHF

V gene: TRBV5-6
CDR3 length: 12
J gene: TRBJ2-7
D gene: NA
clone size: NA
CDR3 protein: CASSTGNHEQYF

V gene: TRBV27
CDR3 length: 12
J gene: TRBJ1-5
D gene: NA
clone size: NA
CDR3 protein: CATAGPNQPQHF

V gene: TRBV24-1
CDR3 length: 14
J gene: TRBJ2-7
D gene: NA
clone size: few
CDR3 protein: CATSGAGGIYEQYF

V gene: TRBV28
CDR3 length: 15
J gene: TRBJ1-6
D gene: TRBD1
clone size: NA
CDR3 protein: CASSLGDRADSPLHF

V gene: TRBV24-1
CDR3 length: 15
J gene: TRBJ1-2
D gene: TRBD1
clone size: once
CDR3 protein: CATSDPDRGPHGYTF

V gene: TRBV4-3
CDR3 length: 15
J gene: TRBJ1-1
D gene: TRBD1
clone size: NA
CDR3 protein: CASSPHRGQDTEAFF